The T cell receptor beta chain under discussion was sequenced for a study of shared clonotypes between healthy human individuals. Whole-study findings and limits: Naive subsets tended to show greater estimated richness than memory subsets.

V shed 3 bases and J shed 2 bases, with 10 bases lying between them. Germline values: CDR1 SGHVS, CDR2 FNYEAQ. The CDR3 extends over 14 amino acids. To note about this clone: Its antigen remains unknown. The sample carries other DNA sequences with the same CDR3.

Donation came from healthy HIV-negative adults that had no recent acute infections or vaccinations. Running of the assay took place at deep level. Only in-frame clones appear in the TCRdb table, and some are missing; sequencing was by immunoSEQ multiplex PCR. The data show about 2.3 million clones, with roughly 90% seen just once and about 0.36% held by the top ten. The sequencing input was naive CD4+ T cells from PBMCs. As for subset: CD45RA+ positively selected. The V call is TRBV7-6, the J call TRBJ2-5, with TRBD2 as a possible D gene (6 bases). The origin of this receptor is a man in his late teens or twenties in good health. Some clones in this sample may be carry-over from other donors' samples. As DNA, the CDR3 is TGTGCCAGCAGCTTTGGGGGGAGGCAAGAGACCCAGTACTTC. This codes for CASSFGGRQETQYF.